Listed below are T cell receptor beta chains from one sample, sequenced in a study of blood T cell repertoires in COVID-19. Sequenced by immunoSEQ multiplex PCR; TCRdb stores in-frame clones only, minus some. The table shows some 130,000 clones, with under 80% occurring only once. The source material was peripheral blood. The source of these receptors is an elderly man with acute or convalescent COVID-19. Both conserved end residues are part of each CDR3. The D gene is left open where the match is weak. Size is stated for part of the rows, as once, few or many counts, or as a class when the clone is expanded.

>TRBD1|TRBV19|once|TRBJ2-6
TGTGCCAGTAGTTCTCGGACAGGGGGAAGGTCTGGGGCCAACGTCCTGACTTTC
CASSSRTGGRSGANVLTF
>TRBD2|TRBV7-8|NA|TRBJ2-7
TGTGCCAGCAGCTTATCCGGGGGGGAGTACGAGCAGTACTTC
CASSLSGGEYEQYF
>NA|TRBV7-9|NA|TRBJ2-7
TGTGCCAGCAGCTTATTCGCCTACGAGCAGTACTTC
CASSLFAYEQYF
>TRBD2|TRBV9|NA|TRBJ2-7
TGTGCCAGCAGCGTGTCGAGCGGGGGACTCTACGAGCAGTACTTC
CASSVSSGGLYEQYF
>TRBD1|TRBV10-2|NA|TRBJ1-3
TGCGCCAGCAAGGCCGGGACAGGGGATGGAAACACCATATATTTT
CASKAGTGDGNTIYF
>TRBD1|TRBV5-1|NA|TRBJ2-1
TGCGCCAGCAGCTTGGGACAGGGGGCGCGGAATGAGCAGTTCTTC
CASSLGQGARNEQFF
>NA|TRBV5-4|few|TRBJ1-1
TGTGCCAGCAGCTGGGTCGGGGGGGCTGAAGCTTTCTTT
CASSWVGGAEAFF
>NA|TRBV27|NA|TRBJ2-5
TGTGCCAGCAGTTTATCGACCACCCCGGGACACCCACAAGAGACCCAGTACTTC
CASSLSTTPGHPQETQYF
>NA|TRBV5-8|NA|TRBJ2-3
TGTGCCAGCAGCTTGCCAGCAGATACGCAGTATTTT
CASSLPADTQYF
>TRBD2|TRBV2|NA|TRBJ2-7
TGTGCCAGCAGTGAAGGGGGACTAGCGGGGGCGCGGGAGCAGTACTTC
CASSEGGLAGAREQYF
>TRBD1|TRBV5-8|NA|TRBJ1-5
TGTGCCAGCAGGCTACAGGGGGCCAGCAATCAGCCCCAGCATTTT
CASRLQGASNQPQHF
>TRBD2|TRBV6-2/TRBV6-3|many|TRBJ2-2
TGTGCCAGCAGTTTCGGGACTACCGACACCGGGGAGCTGTTTTTT
CASSFGTTDTGELFF
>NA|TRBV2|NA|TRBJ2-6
TGTGCCAGCAGGTGGGGACTCGACTCTGGGGCCAACGTCCTGACTTTC
CASRWGLDSGANVLTF
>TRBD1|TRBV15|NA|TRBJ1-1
TGTGCCACCAGCAGCCCGGGACAGGGGGTCGGCACTGAAGCTTTCTTT
CATSSPGQGVGTEAFF
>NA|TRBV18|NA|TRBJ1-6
TGTGCCAGCTCACAAGCTGCTAACGGTTCACCCCTCCACTTT
CASSQAANGSPLHF
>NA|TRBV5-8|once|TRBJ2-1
TGTGCCAGCAGATACGAGGGAGCTCGGCCCTACAATGAGCAGTTCTTC
CASRYEGARPYNEQFF